This T cell receptor beta chain was retrieved from a study of blood T cell repertoires in COVID-19. Across the study: The cDNA or gDNA used as material had been derived from T cells, B-cell-depleted T cells, or PBMCs.

Data came from immunoSEQ multiplex PCR; TCRdb stores just in-frame clones and leaves some out. The data show approximately 120,000 clones, 83% seen once. Sequences were obtained from PBMCs or T cells enriched from blood (not recorded which). The origin of this receptor is a man aged 25-40 years who had recovered from COVID-19.

CDR3 sequence reads: CAWSRRTSGMYEQFF. The DNA for the CDR3 is TGTGCCTGGAGTAGGCGGACTAGCGGGATGTATGAGCAGTTCTTC. The rearrangement joins TRBV30 to TRBJ2-1; 12 nucleotides align to TRBD2. The length of the CDR3 is 15 residues. CDR1 is GTSNPN and CDR2 is SVGIG in the germline V gene (reference sequence). V dropped 2 bases and J dropped 8; count of bases not matched to a gene: 7.